The present TCR beta chain was sequenced within a study of neoadjuvant anti-PD-1 for oral cavity cancer. The study's findings and limits: Pretreatment Treg/Th17 ratio correlated inversely with post-treatment tumor clonality.

In germline, CDR1 is MGHRA, CDR2 YSYEKL. This CDR3 contains 17 residues. V lost 4 bases and J lost 6; bases outside the gene matches: 15. Assay used: immunoSEQ multiplex PCR; TCRdb lists only in-frame clones, some missing. The top ten hold roughly 3.4% of the sample, which has tens of thousands of clones, more than 70% seen once. This clone occurred a few times. The target antigen is unknown. The sequenced sample was PBMCs, obtained before nivolumab (anti-PD-1) treatment. The receptor was derived from a person between 40 and 79 years old with oral cavity squamous cell carcinoma. This sequence joins TRBV4-1 and TRBJ2-5, with 9 bases identical to TRBD2. DNA of the CDR3: TGCGCCAGCAGCCGAGCTCATCTAGCGGGACCAGAGAAGACCCAGTACTTC. It codes for CASSRAHLAGPEKTQYF.